A single TCR beta chain is shown here with its context. Other nucleotide sequences in the sample specify the same CDR3. This sample was taken from a study of shared clonotypes between healthy human individuals. Measured with immunoSEQ multiplex PCR; TCRdb has only the in-frame clones, and not every one. The sample shows millions of clones, roughly nine tenths of them seen only once. Germline lookup yields CDR1 SGHNT and CDR2 YYREEE (reference sequence). The CDR3 is made up of 13 amino acids. Trimming removed 0 bases at V and 2 bases at J, with 6 bases between. This rearrangement joins TRBV5-4 to TRBJ2-7, with D unresolved. The clonotype originates from a man aged 18 to 35 in good health. The specimen sequenced was naive CD4+ T cells sorted from blood. Subset in this sample: CD45RA+ positively selected. CDR3 loop: CASSLVGTYEQYF. The DNA of the CDR3 is TGTGCCAGCAGCTTGGTCGGTACCTACGAGCAGTACTTC.